This TCR beta chain is drawn from a study of T cells in localized non-small cell lung cancer. The germline gives CDR1 SGHNT, CDR2 YENEEA. The germline V and J ends were trimmed by 7 bases and 4 bases, with 16 bases remaining between them. The CDR3 is 15 amino acids. Here immunoSEQ multiplex PCR was the method, and the copy in TCRdb shows in-frame clones only, minus some. This table holds a few hundred clones, about two fifths found once. Relative to its sample, this clone is large. The source is a female donor aged 60 or older with stage I lung adenocarcinoma. The starting material was lung tumor tissue, obtained before any cancer treatment. The chain employs TRBV11-3 and TRBJ2-2; D may be TRBD2 (6 bases). The CDR3 spells CASTPWAGSTGELFF. The DNA for the CDR3 is TGTGCCAGCACACCGTGGGCGGGAAGCACCGGGGAGCTGTTTTTT.